The 19 T cell receptor beta chains listed next were all sequenced from one sample in a study of circulating CD8 cells and anti-PD-1 response in melanoma. Live CD3+CD8+TCRalphabeta+ cells were sorted into four subsets by PD-1 and/or TIGIT. The QIAseq Immune Repertoire TCR panel built the libraries from roughly 15 ng of total RNA. A single record per CDR3 protein comes from TCRdb applying MiXCR to the reads. The data show about 540 distinct CDR3 sequences, around 5.9% seen once. The source was CD8+ T cells from PBMCs, collected at baseline or after one month of anti-PD-1 therapy (not recorded which). These receptors originate from a human donor with melanoma.

This clonotype is medium-sized in the sample. The CDR3 DNA reads TGCAGCGTTGAGGGACAGGGGGCTGTCGGGGAGCTGTTTTTT. This gives the protein CSVEGQGAVGELFF. The chain is built from TRBV29-1 and TRBJ2-2; 12 bases are a match to TRBD1. This CDR3 spans 14 amino acids. Trimming took 3 bases from V and 7 from J; bases not matched to a gene: 3. The germline V gene has CDR1 SQVTM and CDR2 ANQGSEA.

This clonotype ranks as large (0.1 to 1%). This chain connects TRBV4-3 to TRBJ2-3; D may be TRBD1 (6 bases). Germline V gives CDR1 LGHNA, CDR2 YSLEER. V shed 1 base and J shed 6 bases, with 23 bases lying between them. The CDR3 consists of 18 residues. CDR3 nucleotides: TGCGCCAGCAGCCAAGGGGGCAGGGGAAGGATATTCGGGGATACGCAGTATTTT. It translates to CASSQGGRGRIFGDTQYF.

This clonotype is judged large. The V gene is TRBV19, the J gene TRBJ2-7; 7 bases match TRBD1. With V trimmed by 6 bases and J by 3 bases, 14 bases remained unmatched. The CDR3 has 16 amino acids. CDR1 LNHDA and CDR2 SQIVND come from the germline V gene (reference sequence). The CDR3: CASSLSAGTASYEQYF. The CDR3 bases are TGTGCCAGTAGCCTCTCCGCCGGGACAGCCAGCTACGAGCAGTACTTC.

This clonotype rates as medium-sized. The chain employs TRBV2 and TRBJ1-5, with 8 positions matching TRBD1. With 5 bases clipped from V and 7 bases from J, the junction kept 7 bases outside the gene matches. The CDR3 is 14 amino acids. Germline-derived CDR1 and CDR2 are SNHLY and FYNNEI. CDR3 sequence reads: CASSQTGVGQPQHF. CDR3 sequence (DNA): TGTGCCAGCAGTCAGACAGGGGTGGGGCAGCCCCAGCATTTT. Full variable domain (remainder filled in from reference TRBV2 and TRBJ1-5): EPEVTQTPSHQVTQMGQEVILRCVPISNHLYFYWYRQILGQKVEFLVSFYNNEISEKSEIFDDQFSVERPDGSNFTLKIRSTKLEDSAMYFCASSQTGVGQPQHFGDGTRLSIL.

This clonotype rates as medium-sized. A clone one base away is much larger, so this may be a read error. The CDR3 reads CASSWGPNSYNKQFF. The CDR3 nucleotides are TGTGCCAGCAGTTGGGGACCAAACTCCTACAATAAGCAGTTCTTC. The gene calls are TRBV12-3 or TRBV12-4 and TRBJ2-1, with D perhaps TRBD1 or TRBD2 (5 bases each). CDR3 length: 15 residues.

By sample fraction, this clonotype is large (0.1 to 1%). The chain employs TRBV4-2 and TRBJ1-2; D call uncertain. Germline V CDR1 and CDR2: LGHNA, YNFKEQ. This CDR3 has 18 amino acids. Trimming cost V 0 bases and J 4 bases, with 21 bases left between them. CDR3 sequence reads: CASSQDGSASPSSYGYTF. DNA of the CDR3: TGTGCCAGCAGCCAAGATGGGTCGGCTAGTCCTTCTTCCTATGGCTACACCTTC.

By its share, this clonotype is medium-sized. The chain has TRBV5-1 and TRBJ2-3; D possibly matches TRBD1 or TRBD2 (5 bases each). The germline gives CDR1 SGHRS, CDR2 YFSETQ. The length of the CDR3 is 17 residues. Between the trimmed V and J ends, which lost 0 bases and 4 bases, there was a span of 18 bases. The CDR3: CASSLGDESYHADTQYF. CDR3 DNA sequence: TGCGCCAGCAGCTTGGGGGACGAGTCTTACCACGCAGATACGCAGTATTTT.

This clonotype counts as large. This chain connects TRBV10-3 to TRBJ2-1, with D unclear. V lost 0 bases and J lost 1, with 10 bases in between. From germline, CDR1 is ENHRY and CDR2 SYGVKD. The CDR3 runs 16 residues. CDR3 sequence: CAISESTQNSYNEQFF. CDR3 in DNA: TGTGCCATCAGTGAGTCGACGCAGAATTCCTACAATGAGCAGTTCTTC.

By share of the sample, this clonotype is large (0.1 to 1%). The V call is TRBV16, the J call TRBJ2-7; D possibly matches TRBD1 or TRBD2 (6 bases each). The germline CDR1 and CDR2 sequences are KGHSY and FQNENV. The CDR3 is made up of 14 amino acids. Trimming removed 3 bases from V and 5 bases from J, with 14 bases in between. CDR3 loop: CASSQVMGGHEQYF. CDR3 in DNA: TGTGCCAGCAGCCAGGTCATGGGGGGCCACGAGCAGTACTTC.

This clonotype qualifies as large. The rearrangement joins TRBV7-2 to TRBJ2-7; D not certain. CDR1 and CDR2 from the germline V gene are SGHTA and FQGNSA. The CDR3 length is 14 residues. V was shortened by 1 base and J by 4 bases, with 11 bases between the two germline ends. This CDR3 reads CASSLGVSLYEQYF. For the CDR3, the DNA is TGTGCCAGCAGCTTAGGGGTTTCCCTTTACGAGCAGTACTTC.

This clonotype is termed large. This sequence joins TRBV4-3 and TRBJ2-1, with a tentative D call TRBD2 (5 bases). Germline CDR1 and CDR2: LGHNA and YSLEER. The CDR3 covers 16 residues. Trimming took off 0 bases at V and 4 bases at J, with 13 bases between the two ends. CDR3 sequence (DNA): TGCGCCAGCAGCCAAGATAGAGCGACTACATACAATGAGCAGTTCTTC. Translation gives CASSQDRATTYNEQFF.

By share of the sample, this clonotype is large. This chain uses TRBV29-1 with TRBJ2-1; 11 bases are a match to TRBD2. Germline V gives CDR1 SQVTM, CDR2 ANQGSEA. The CDR3 is made up of 17 amino acids. V shed 4 bases and J 5 bases; nucleotides not matched to a gene: 13. CDR3 amino acids: CSVGATLAGEVHNEQFF. CDR3 bases: TGCAGCGTTGGGGCTACACTAGCGGGAGAGGTCCACAATGAGCAGTTCTTC.

This clonotype is medium-sized (0.01 to 0.1%). V usage is TRBV28 and J usage is TRBJ2-7; D is perhaps TRBD1 or TRBD2 (7 bases each). CDR3 size: 16 residues. Germline values: CDR1 MDHEN, CDR2 SYDVKM. The V end lost 8 bases, the J end lost 6 bases, and 26 bases lay between the germline ends. The CDR3 loop is CASARQGLNGEGEQYF. DNA of the CDR3: TGTGCCAGCGCCCGACAGGGACTAAACGGTGAGGGCGAGCAGTACTTC.

This clonotype is classed as medium-sized. V usage is TRBV20-1 and J usage is TRBJ2-5; D uncertain. Germline CDR1 and CDR2: DFQATT and SNEGSKA (reference sequence). Trimming removed 0 bases at V and 2 bases at J, with 4 bases between. The CDR3 has 12 amino acids. The CDR3 region is CSARDRQETQYF. In DNA form, the CDR3 reads TGCAGTGCTAGAGATCGGCAAGAGACCCAGTACTTC.

This clonotype is medium-sized. J is TRBJ2-5 and V is TRBV28, with a weak D call TRBD2 (7 bases). Germline assignment: CDR1 MDHEN and CDR2 SYDVKM. V lost 4 bases, J lost 1 base, and 19 bases lay in between. The CDR3 consists of 17 residues. The CDR3 DNA reads as TGTGCCAGCAGTTCACCCCAGGAGGGGGGGGTCCAAGAGACCCAGTACTTC. This encodes CASSSPQEGGVQETQYF.

Judged by abundance, this clonotype is medium-sized. A much larger clone is a single base away; this may be a read error. The chain carries TRBV28 and TRBJ2-7; D is perhaps TRBD1 or TRBD2 (6 bases each). CDR3 length: 16 amino acids. Germline values: CDR1 MDHEN, CDR2 SYDVKM. The V end was cut by 3 bases, the J end by 3 bases, with 18 bases between. Here the CDR3 DNA reads TGTGCCAGCAGTTTGTCGGGGGCCTCGGGGCGCTACGAGCAGTACTTC. Its protein is CASSLSGASGRYEQYF.

This clonotype ranks as large. V gene TRBV27 combines with J gene TRBJ2-1; either TRBD1 or TRBD2 may fit D (5 bases each). The CDR3 runs 14 residues. The V end lost 4 bases, the J end lost 8 bases, and 15 bases lay between the germline ends. The germline CDR1 and CDR2 sequences are MNHEY and SMNVEV (reference sequence). The CDR3 loop is CASSWGPLSDEQFF. CDR3 bases: TGTGCCAGCAGTTGGGGACCATTGTCCGATGAGCAGTTCTTC.

With respect to this clonotype: Germline is not matched at one junction end, which may reflect a read error. The gene calls are TRBV2 and TRBJ1-1, with D maybe TRBD1 (5 bases). Germline CDR1 is SNHLY and CDR2 is FYNNEI. The CDR3 is 18 residues long. CDR3 sequence: CAGSEALVVGEMSTEAFF. The CDR3 bases are TGTGCCGGCAGTGAAGCGCTTGTGGTAGGGGAAATGAGCACTGAAGCTTTCTTT.

This clonotype was seen more than once but under ten times. The V and J genes are TRBV6-5 and TRBJ2-5; 7 nucleotides match TRBD1. Looked up from germline, CDR1 is MNHEY and CDR2 is SVGAGI. This CDR3 region has 15 residues. J was trimmed by 1 base and V by 0 bases; bases with no gene match: 2. CDR3 amino acids: CASSYSGQIQETQYF. In DNA form, the CDR3 reads TGTGCCAGCAGTTACTCGGGACAGATCCAAGAGACCCAGTACTTC.